This entry features one TCR beta chain sequence. Its target is unknown. The data originate from a study of cytomegalovirus exposure and HLA in healthy donors. As for the study in general: The Caucasian-associated ancestry cluster held over 80% of 398 genotyped donors.

Primers included in the PCR were 60 Vbeta and 13 Jbeta primers. Here immunoSEQ multiplex PCR was the method, and the copy in TCRdb shows in-frame clones only, minus some. Of some 120,000 clones listed, 75% to 80% are singletons. Whole-study findings and limits: Among TCR beta chains, those listed as cytomegalovirus-associated numbered roughly 150.

V was shortened by 2 bases and J by 0 bases, with 8 bases between the two germline ends. The CDR3 covers 15 residues. Germline V lookup: CDR1 KGHSH, CDR2 LQKENI. The chain employs TRBV18 and TRBJ1-5, with a possible D match to TRBD1 (5 bases). This receptor was taken from a man in his forties in good health and CMV-seronegative. Specimen: PBMCs. CDR3 in amino acids: CASSPGGNSNQPQHF. DNA for the CDR3: TGTGCCAGCTCACCAGGGGGGAATAGCAATCAGCCCCAGCATTTT.